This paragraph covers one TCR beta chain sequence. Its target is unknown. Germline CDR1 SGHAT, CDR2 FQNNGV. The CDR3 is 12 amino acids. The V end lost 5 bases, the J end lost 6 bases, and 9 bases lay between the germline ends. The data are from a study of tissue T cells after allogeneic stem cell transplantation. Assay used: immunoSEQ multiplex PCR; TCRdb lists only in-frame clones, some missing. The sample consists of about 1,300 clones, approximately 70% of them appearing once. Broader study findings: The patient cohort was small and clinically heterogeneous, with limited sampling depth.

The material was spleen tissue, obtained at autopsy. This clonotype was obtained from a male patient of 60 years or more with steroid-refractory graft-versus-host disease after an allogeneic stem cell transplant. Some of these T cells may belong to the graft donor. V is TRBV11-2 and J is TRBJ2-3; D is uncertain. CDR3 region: CASSPEADTQYF. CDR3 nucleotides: TGTGCCAGCAGCCCGGAAGCGGATACGCAGTATTTT.